The source of this T cell receptor (beta chain) is a study of cytomegalovirus exposure and HLA in healthy donors. Regarding the study as a whole: According to the study, 160 or so TCR beta chains were cytomegalovirus-associated. A later analysis appeared to link common viral pathogens to several of the most significant clusters. Previous analysis showed most TCR beta V segments were productive about 87% or about 30% of the time. Trimming of TCR beta V- and J-genes showed a link, identified in a later analysis, to a missense DCLRE1C variant.

The germline V and J ends were trimmed by 1 base and 0 bases, with 9 bases remaining between them. Germline V gene sequence: CDR1 MGHRA, CDR2 YSYEKL. This CDR3 comprises 15 residues. Regarding this clone: The antigen is unknown.

The PCR employed 60 Vbeta primers together with 13 Jbeta primers. Some clones are missing from TCRdb's copy, which holds only in-frame ones; the method was immunoSEQ multiplex PCR. The sample yields around 120,000 clones, under 90% seen once. This chain connects TRBV4-1 to TRBJ1-1; no firm D call. The sequencing input was PBMCs. The sequence was obtained from a female donor in good health and CMV-seropositive. CDR3 protein: CASSQVGSLNTEAFF. The CDR3 DNA is TGCGCCAGCAGCCAAGTGGGGAGCTTGAACACTGAAGCTTTCTTT.